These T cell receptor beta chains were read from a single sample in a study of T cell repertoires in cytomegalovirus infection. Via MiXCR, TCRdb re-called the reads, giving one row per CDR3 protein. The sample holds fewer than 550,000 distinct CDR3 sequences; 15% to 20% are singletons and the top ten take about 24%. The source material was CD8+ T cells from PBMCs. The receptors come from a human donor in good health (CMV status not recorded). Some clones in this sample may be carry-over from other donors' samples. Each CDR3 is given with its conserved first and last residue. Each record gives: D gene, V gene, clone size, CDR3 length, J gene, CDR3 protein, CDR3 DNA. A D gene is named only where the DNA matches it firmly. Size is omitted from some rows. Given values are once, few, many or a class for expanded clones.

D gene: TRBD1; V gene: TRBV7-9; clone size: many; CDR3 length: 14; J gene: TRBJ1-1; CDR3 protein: CASSLDRGWTEAFF; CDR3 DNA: TGTGCCAGCAGCTTAGACAGGGGTTGGACTGAAGCTTTCTTT
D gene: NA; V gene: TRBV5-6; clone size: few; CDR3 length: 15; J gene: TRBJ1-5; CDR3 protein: CASSLWKRGNQPQHF; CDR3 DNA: TGTGCCAGCAGCTTGTGGAAAAGGGGCAATCAGCCCCAGCATTTT
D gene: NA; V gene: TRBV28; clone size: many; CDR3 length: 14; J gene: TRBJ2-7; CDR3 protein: CASSLPERSYEQYF; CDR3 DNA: TGTGCCAGCAGTCTCCCGGAGCGCTCCTACGAGCAGTACTTC
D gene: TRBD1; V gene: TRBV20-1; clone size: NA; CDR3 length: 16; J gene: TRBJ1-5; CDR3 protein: CSARDWDSLSNQPQHF; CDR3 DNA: TGCAGTGCTAGAGATTGGGACAGTCTAAGCAATCAGCCCCAGCATTTT
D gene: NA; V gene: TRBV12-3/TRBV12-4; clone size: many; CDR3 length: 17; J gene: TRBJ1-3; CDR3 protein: CASSLSSLPETGNTIYF; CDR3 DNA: TGTGCCAGCAGTTTATCTAGCCTCCCAGAGACGGGAAACACCATATATTTT
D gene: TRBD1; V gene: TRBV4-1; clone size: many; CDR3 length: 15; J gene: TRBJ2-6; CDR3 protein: CASRQGSSGANVLTF; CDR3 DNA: TGCGCCAGCAGACAGGGGAGCTCTGGGGCCAACGTCCTGACTTTC
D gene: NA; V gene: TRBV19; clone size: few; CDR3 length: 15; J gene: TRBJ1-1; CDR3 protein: CASSILRQLNTEAFF; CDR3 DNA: TGTGCCAGTAGTATATTGAGACAACTAAACACTGAAGCTTTCTTT
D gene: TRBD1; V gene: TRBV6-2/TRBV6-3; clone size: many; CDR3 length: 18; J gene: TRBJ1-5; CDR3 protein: CASSSLQGVSVGNQPQHF; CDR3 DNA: TGTGCCAGCAGTTCTCTACAGGGGGTCTCCGTTGGCAATCAGCCCCAGCATTTT
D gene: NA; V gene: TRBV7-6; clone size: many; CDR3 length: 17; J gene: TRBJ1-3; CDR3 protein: CASSFLQGPNSGNTIYF; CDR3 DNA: TGTGCCAGCAGCTTTCTCCAAGGACCGAACTCTGGAAACACCATATATTTT
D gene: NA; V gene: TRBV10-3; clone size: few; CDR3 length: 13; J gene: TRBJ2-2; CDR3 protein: CATDPGGTGELFF; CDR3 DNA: TGTGCCACGGACCCAGGAGGGACCGGGGAGCTGTTTTTT
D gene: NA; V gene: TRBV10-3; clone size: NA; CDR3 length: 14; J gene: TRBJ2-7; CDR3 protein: CAISDGGDSYEQYF; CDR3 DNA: TGTGCCATCAGTGACGGCGGGGACTCCTACGAGCAGTACTTC
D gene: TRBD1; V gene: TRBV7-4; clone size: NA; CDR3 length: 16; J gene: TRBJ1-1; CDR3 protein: CASSLAGQVRGTEAFF; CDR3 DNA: TGTGCAAGCAGCTTAGCGGGACAGGTTAGAGGCACTGAAGCTTTCTTT
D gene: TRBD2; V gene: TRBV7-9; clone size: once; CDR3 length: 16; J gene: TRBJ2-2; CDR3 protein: CASSPCGGAETGELFF; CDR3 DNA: TGTGCCAGCAGCCCCTGCGGGGGGGCCGAGACCGGGGAGCTGTTTTTT
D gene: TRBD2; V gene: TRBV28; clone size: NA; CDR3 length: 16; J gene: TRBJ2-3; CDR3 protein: CASTLVTSGREGTQYF; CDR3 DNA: TGTGCCAGCACCCTCGTGACTAGCGGGCGTGAAGGTACGCAGTATTTT
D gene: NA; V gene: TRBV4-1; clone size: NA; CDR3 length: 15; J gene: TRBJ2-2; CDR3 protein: CASRSRGGKTGELFF; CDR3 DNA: TGCGCCAGCAGATCGCGCGGAGGGAAAACCGGGGAGCTGTTTTTT
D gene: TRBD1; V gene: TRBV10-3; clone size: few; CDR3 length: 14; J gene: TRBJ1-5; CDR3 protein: CAISMTGDNQPQHF; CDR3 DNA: TGTGCCATCAGTATGACAGGGGACAATCAGCCCCAGCATTTT
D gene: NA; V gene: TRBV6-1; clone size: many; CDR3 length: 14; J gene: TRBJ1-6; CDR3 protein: CASREGALASPLHF; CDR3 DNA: TGTGCCAGCAGAGAAGGGGCTTTGGCATCACCCCTCCACTTT
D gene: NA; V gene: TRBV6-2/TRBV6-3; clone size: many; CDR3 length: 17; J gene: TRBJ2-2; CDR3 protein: CASRPTRIGKVIGELFF; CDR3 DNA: TGTGCCAGCAGGCCAACTAGGATAGGGAAGGTTATCGGGGAGCTGTTTTTT
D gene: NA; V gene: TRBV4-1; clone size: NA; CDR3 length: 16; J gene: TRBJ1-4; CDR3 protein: CASRQRVTGHNEKLFF; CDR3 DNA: TGCGCCAGCCGACAGAGGGTAACAGGGCATAATGAAAAACTGTTTTTT
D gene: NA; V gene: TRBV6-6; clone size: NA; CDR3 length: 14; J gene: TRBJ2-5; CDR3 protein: CASSYPGPSETQYF; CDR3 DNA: TGTGCCAGCAGTTACCCGGGACCTTCAGAGACCCAGTACTTC
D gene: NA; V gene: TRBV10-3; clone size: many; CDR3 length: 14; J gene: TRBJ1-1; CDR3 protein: CAIRGPGEPPEAFF; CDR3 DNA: TGTGCCATCAGGGGGCCGGGGGAGCCCCCAGAAGCTTTCTTT
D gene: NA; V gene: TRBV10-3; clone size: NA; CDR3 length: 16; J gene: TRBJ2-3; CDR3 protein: CAISRGGDRNTDTQYF; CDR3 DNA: TGTGCCATCAGTCGAGGGGGGGACCGGAACACAGATACGCAGTATTTT
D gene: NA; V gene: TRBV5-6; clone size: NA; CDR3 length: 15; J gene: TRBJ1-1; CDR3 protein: CASSLGVGVVTEAFF; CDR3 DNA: TGTGCCAGCAGCTTGGGTGTGGGAGTGGTGACTGAAGCTTTCTTT
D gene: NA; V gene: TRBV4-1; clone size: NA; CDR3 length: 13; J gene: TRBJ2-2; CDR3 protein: CASSQDATGELFF; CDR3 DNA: TGCGCCAGCAGCCAAGATGCCACCGGGGAGCTGTTTTTT
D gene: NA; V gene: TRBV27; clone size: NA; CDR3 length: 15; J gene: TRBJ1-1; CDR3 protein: CASSLSKSWNTEAFF; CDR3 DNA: TGTGCCAGCAGTTTATCGAAATCTTGGAACACTGAAGCTTTCTTT
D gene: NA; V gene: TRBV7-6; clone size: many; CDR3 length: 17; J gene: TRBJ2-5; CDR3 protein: CASSLRRRDSLQETQYF; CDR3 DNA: TGTGCCAGCAGCTTAAGGCGGCGGGACAGCCTCCAAGAGACCCAGTACTTC
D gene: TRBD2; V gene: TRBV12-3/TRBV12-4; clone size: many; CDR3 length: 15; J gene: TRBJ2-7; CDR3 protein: CASRPELAGPVEQYF; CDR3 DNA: TGTGCCAGCAGACCCGAACTAGCGGGACCCGTTGAGCAGTACTTC
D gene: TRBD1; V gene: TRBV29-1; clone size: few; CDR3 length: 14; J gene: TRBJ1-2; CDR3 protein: CSVAPGTDNYGYTF; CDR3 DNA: TGCAGCGTAGCCCCCGGGACAGACAACTATGGCTACACCTTC
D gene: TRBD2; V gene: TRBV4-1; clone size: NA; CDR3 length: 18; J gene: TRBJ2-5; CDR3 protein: CASSHRLGLAGGQETQYF; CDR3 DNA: TGCGCCAGCAGCCATCGGCTGGGACTAGCGGGGGGGCAGGAGACCCAGTACTTC
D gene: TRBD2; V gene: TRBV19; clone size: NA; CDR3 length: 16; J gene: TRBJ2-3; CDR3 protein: CASSIAASGYTDTQYF; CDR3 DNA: TGTGCCAGTAGTATTGCGGCTAGCGGATACACAGATACGCAGTATTTT
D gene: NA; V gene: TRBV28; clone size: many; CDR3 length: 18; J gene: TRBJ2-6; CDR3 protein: CASSPPLTELSGANVLTF; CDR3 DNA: TGTGCCAGCAGTCCTCCTCTGACGGAACTCTCTGGGGCCAACGTCCTGACTTTC
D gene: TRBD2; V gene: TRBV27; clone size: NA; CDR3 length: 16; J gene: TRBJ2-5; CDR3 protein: CASSLIGLASRETQYF; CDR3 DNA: TGTGCCAGCAGTCTTATCGGACTAGCGAGTAGGGAGACCCAGTACTTC
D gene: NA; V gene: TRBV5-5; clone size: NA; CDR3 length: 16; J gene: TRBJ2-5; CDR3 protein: CASSSSGLSAGETQYF; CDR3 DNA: TGTGCCAGCAGCTCCTCGGGACTCTCGGCGGGGGAGACCCAGTACTTC
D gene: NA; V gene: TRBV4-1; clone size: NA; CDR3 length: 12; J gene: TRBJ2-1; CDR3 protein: CASSQEGSEQFF; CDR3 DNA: TGCGCCAGCAGCCAAGAGGGATCTGAGCAGTTCTTC
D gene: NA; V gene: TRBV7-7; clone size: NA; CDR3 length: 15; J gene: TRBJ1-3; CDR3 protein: CASSLDQAPGNTIYF; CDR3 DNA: TGTGCTAGCAGCTTGGACCAGGCCCCTGGAAACACCATATATTTT
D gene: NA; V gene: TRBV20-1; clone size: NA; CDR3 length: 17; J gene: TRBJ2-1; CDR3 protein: CSARNGSTLSRRFKGFF; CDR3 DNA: TGCAGTGCTAGAAACGGTAGCACACTCAGTAGAAGGTTCAAGGGGTTCTTC
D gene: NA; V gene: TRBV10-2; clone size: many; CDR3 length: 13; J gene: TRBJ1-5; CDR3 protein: CASSEQSTQPQHF; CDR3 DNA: TGCGCCAGCAGTGAACAGTCTACTCAGCCCCAGCATTTT
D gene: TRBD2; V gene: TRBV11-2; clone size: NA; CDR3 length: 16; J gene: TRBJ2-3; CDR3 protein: CASSQGAGGMSDTQYF; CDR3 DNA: TGTGCCAGCAGCCAAGGGGCGGGGGGGATGTCAGATACGCAGTATTTT
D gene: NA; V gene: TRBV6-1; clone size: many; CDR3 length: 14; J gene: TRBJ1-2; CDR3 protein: CASPMTEDPYGYTF; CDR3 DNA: TGTGCCAGCCCCATGACAGAGGACCCCTATGGCTACACCTTC
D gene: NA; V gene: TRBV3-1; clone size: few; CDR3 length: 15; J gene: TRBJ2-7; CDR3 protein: CASSQAVDPSYEQYF; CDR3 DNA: TGTGCCAGCAGCCAAGCCGTGGACCCCTCCTACGAGCAGTACTTC
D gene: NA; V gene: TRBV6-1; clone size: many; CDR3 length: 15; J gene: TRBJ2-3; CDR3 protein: CASSSFSSGADTQYF; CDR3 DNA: TGTGCCAGCAGTTCATTTTCCTCAGGGGCAGATACGCAGTATTTT
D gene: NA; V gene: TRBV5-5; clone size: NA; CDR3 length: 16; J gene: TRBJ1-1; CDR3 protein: CASSLTTRNIWAEAFF; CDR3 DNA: TGTGCCAGCAGCTTGACGACCAGGAATATATGGGCTGAAGCTTTCTTT
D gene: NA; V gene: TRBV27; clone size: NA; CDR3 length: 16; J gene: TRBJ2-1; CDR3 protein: CASSLGRGVLGNEQFF; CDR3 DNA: TGTGCCAGCAGTTTAGGCAGGGGTGTTTTGGGGAATGAGCAGTTCTTC
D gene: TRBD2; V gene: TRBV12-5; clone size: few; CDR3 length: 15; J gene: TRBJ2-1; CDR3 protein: CASGWGTSGSREQFF; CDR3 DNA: TGTGCTAGTGGTTGGGGGACTAGCGGGAGTCGGGAGCAGTTCTTC
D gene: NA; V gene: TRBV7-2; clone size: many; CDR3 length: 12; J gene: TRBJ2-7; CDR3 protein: CASSIFAYEQYF; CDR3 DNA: TGTGCCAGCAGCATCTTCGCCTACGAGCAGTACTTC
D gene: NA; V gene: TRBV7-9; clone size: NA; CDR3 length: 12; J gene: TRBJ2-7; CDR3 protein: CASSPSAYEQYF; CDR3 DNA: TGTGCCAGCAGTCCCAGCGCCTACGAGCAGTACTTC
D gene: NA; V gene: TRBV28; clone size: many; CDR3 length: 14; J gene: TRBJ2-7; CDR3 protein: CASSGRGGQNEQYF; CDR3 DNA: TGTGCCAGCAGTGGCAGGGGCGGGCAGAACGAGCAGTACTTC
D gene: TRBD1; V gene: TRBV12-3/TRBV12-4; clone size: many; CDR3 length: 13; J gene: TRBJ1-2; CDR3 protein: CASTLQGNYGYTF; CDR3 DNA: TGTGCCAGCACCTTACAGGGGAACTATGGCTACACCTTC
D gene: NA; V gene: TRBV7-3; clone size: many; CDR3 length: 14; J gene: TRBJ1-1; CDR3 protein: CASSLGGEGTEAFF; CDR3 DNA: TGTGCCAGCAGCTTAGGGGGCGAGGGCACTGAAGCTTTCTTT
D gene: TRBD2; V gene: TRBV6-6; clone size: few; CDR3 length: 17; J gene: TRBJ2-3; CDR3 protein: CASSYFRLAGSTDTQYF; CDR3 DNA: TGTGCCAGCAGTTACTTCCGACTAGCGGGGAGCACAGATACGCAGTATTTT
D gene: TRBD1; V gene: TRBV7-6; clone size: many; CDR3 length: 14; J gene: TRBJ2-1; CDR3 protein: CASSTTGGKNEQFF; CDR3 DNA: TGTGCCAGCAGCACGACAGGGGGCAAGAATGAGCAGTTCTTC
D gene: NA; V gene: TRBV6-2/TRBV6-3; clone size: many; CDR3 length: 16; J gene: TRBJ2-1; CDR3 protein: CASSKPGHILYNEQFF; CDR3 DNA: TGTGCCAGCAGTAAACCGGGACACATACTTTACAATGAGCAGTTCTTC
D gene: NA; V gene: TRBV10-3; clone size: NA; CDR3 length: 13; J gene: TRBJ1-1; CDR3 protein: CAISESTRSKAFF; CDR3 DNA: TGTGCCATCAGTGAGTCGACTCGTTCAAAAGCTTTCTTT
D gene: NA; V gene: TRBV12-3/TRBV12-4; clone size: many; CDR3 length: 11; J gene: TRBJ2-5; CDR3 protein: CASSFEETQYF; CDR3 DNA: TGTGCCAGCAGTTTCGAAGAGACCCAGTACTTC
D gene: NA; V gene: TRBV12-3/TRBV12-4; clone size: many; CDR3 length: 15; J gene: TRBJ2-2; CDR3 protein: CATSPVVPGIGELFF; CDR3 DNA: TGTGCCACCTCCCCGGTGGTACCTGGGATCGGGGAGCTGTTTTTT